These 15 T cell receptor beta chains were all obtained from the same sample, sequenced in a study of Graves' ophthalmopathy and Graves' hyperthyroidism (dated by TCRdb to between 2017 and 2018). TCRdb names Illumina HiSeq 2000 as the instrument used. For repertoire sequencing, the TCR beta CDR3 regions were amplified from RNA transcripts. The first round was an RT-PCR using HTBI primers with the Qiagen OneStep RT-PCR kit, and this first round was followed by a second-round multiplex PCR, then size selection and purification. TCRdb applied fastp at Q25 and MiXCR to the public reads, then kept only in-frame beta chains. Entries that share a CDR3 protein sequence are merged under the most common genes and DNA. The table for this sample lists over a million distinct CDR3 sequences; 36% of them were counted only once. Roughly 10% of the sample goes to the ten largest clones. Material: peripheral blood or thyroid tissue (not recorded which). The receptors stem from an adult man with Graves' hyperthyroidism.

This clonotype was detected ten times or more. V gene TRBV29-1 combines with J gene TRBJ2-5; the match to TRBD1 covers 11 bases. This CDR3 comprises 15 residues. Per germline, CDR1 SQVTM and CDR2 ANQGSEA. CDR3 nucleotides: TGCAGAAGCGGACAGGGGGCTGTTAGGGGTGAGACCCAGTACTTC. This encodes CRSGQGAVRGETQYF.

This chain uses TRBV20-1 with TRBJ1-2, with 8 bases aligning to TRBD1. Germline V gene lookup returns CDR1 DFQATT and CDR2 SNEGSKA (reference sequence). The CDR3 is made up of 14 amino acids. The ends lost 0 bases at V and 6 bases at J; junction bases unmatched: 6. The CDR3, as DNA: TGCAGTGCTAGAGATCCGACAGGGGACGATGGCTACACCTTC. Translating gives CSARDPTGDDGYTF.

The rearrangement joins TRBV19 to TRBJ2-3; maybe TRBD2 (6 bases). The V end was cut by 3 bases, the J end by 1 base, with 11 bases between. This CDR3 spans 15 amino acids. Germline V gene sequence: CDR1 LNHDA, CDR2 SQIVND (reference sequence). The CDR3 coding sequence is TGTGCCAGTAGTATTTGGGCTAGCGGCACAGATACGCAGTATTTT. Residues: CASSIWASGTDTQYF.

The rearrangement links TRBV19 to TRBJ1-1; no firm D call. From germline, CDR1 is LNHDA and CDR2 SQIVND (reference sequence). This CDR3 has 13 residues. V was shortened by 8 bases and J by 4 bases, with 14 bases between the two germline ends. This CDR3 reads CASGRSTSTEAFF. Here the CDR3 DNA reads TGTGCCAGTGGTAGATCTACCAGCACTGAAGCTTTCTTT.

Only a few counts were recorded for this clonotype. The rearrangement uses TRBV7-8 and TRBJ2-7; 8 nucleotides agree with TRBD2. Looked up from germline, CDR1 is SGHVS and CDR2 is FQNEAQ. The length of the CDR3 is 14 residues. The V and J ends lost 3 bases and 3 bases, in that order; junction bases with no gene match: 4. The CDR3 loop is CASSFTSGVYEQYF. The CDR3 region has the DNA TGTGCCAGCAGCTTTACTAGCGGAGTCTACGAGCAGTACTTC.

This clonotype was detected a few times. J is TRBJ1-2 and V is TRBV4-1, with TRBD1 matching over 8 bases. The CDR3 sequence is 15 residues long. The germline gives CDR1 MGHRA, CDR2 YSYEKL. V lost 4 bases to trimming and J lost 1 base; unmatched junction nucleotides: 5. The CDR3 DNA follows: TGCGCCAGCAGCCCCACCGGACAGGGTAACTATGGCTACACCTTC. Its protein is CASSPTGQGNYGYTF.

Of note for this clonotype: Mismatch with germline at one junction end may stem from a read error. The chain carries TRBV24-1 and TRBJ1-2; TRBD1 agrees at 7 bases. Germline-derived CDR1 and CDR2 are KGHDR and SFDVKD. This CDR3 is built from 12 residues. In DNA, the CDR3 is TGTGCCACCAGTGAGAACACAGGGGTCAGGATCTTC. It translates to CATSENTGVRIF.

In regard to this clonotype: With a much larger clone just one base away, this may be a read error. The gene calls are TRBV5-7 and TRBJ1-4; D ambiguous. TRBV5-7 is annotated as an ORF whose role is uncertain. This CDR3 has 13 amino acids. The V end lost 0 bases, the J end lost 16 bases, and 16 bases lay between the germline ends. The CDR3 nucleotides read TGTGCCAGCAGCTTGGAGGGCAGCGGGGTTCGGTTTTTT. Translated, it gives CASSLEGSGVRFF.

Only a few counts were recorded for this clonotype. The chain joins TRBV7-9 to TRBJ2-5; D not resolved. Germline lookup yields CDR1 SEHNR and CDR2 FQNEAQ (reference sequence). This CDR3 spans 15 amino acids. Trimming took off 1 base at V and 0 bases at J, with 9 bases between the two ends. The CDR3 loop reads CASSLGSTYQETQYF. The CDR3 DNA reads TGTGCCAGCAGCTTAGGCTCCACGTACCAAGAGACCCAGTACTTC.

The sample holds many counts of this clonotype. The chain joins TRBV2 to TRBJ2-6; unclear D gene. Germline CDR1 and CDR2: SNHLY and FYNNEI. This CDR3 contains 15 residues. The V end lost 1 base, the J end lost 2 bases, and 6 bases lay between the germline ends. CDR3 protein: CASSEEVAGANVLTF. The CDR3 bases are TGTGCCAGCAGTGAAGAGGTGGCTGGGGCCAACGTCCTGACTTTC.

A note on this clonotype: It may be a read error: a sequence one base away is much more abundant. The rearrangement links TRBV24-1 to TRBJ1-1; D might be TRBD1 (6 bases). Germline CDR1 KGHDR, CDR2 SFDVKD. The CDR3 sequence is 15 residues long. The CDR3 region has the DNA TGTGCCACCAGTGACGGGACACGAAAAAACACTGAAGCTCTCTTT. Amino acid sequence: CATSDGTRKNTEALF.

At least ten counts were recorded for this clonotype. The DNA for the CDR3 is TGTGCCAGCAGAGCCGGGACAGGGAATGAAAAACTGTTTTTT. As protein: CASRAGTGNEKLFF. J is TRBJ1-4 and V is TRBV2; TRBD1 matches at 9 bases. Trimming at V came to 6 bases and at J to 5 bases, leaving 4 bases not matched to a gene. CDR1 is SNHLY and CDR2 is FYNNEI in the germline V gene. This CDR3 has 14 residues.

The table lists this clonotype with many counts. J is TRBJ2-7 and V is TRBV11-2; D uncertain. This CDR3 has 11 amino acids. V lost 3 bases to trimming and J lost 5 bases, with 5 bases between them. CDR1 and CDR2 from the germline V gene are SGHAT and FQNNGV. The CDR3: CASSFVNEQYF. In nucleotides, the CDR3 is TGTGCCAGCAGCTTTGTCAACGAGCAGTACTTC.

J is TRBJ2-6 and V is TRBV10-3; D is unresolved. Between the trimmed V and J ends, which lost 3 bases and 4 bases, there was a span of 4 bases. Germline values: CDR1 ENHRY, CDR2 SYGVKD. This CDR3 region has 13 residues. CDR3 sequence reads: CAISEGGANVLTF. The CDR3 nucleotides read TGTGCCATCAGTGAAGGGGGGGCCAACGTCCTGACTTTC.

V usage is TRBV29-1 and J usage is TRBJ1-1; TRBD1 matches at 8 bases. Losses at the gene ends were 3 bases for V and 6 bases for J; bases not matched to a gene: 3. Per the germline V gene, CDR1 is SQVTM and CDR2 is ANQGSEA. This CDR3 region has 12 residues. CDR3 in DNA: TGCAGCGTTGATGAGACAGGGGCTGAAGCTTTCTTT. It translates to CSVDETGAEAFF.